Presented here are 15 T cell receptor beta chains from one specimen sequenced in a study of neurological immune-mediated disorders. TCRdb redid the calling of the 5' RACE reads with MiXCR, one entry per CDR3 protein. The sample lists approximately 85,000 distinct CDR3 sequences, roughly 13% occurring once. Time point defined: longitudinal time-point 2. The sample consisted of PBMCs. Receptors were obtained from a female donor with HTLV-1-associated myelopathy (HAM/TSP).

Concerning this clonotype: One junction end does not reproduce the germline sequence, and a read error may be involved. This chain's CDR3 is CAISQWVASAGNTIYF. The DNA of the CDR3 is TGTGCCATCAGTCAGTGGGTTGCGTCTGCTGGAAACACCATATATTTT. The chain has TRBV28 and TRBJ1-3; D not resolved. In germline, CDR1 is MDHEN, CDR2 SYDVKM. The CDR3 has 16 residues. The whole variable domain, remainder taken from reference TRBV28 and TRBJ1-3, is DVKVTQSSRYLVKRTGEKVFLECVQDMDHENMFWYRQDPGLGLRLIYFSYDVKMKEKGDIPEGYSVSREKKERFSLILESASTNQTSMYLCAISQWVASAGNTIYFGEGSWLTVV.

V and J are TRBV20-1 and TRBJ2-7; D might be TRBD1 (5 bases). The CDR3 sequence is 13 residues long. Germline V gene lookup returns CDR1 DFQATT and CDR2 SNEGSKA (reference sequence). V dropped 3 bases and J dropped 1 base, with 10 bases sitting between them. The CDR3 nucleotides are TGCAGTGCTAGTGGCAGGGTTTCCTACGAGCAGTACTTC. It codes for CSASGRVSYEQYF.

This clonotype occurred many times. The chain carries TRBV5-1 and TRBJ2-5; a weak D match, TRBD1 (6 bases). V lost 3 bases and J lost 4, with 13 bases in between. The CDR3 is made up of 14 amino acids. CDR1 and CDR2 from the germline V gene are SGHRS and YFSETQ. In DNA, the CDR3 is TGCGCCAGCAGCTCCTTGACAGGAGGAGAGACCCAGTACTTC. Protein sequence: CASSSLTGGETQYF.

This clonotype was seen at least ten times. The rearrangement uses TRBV7-7 and TRBJ2-5; weak D call: TRBD1 (6 bases). The CDR3 consists of 15 residues. In germline, CDR1 is SSHAT, CDR2 FNYEAQ (reference sequence). V was trimmed by 5 bases and J by 5 bases, leaving 18 bases between them. DNA for the CDR3: TGTGCCAGCAGCCAGGAGGCCAGGGGCTGGGAGACCCAGTACTTC. Translating it yields CASSQEARGWETQYF.

This clonotype was seen repeatedly, ten times or more. The V call is TRBV28, the J call TRBJ2-7; possibly TRBD1 or TRBD2 for D (5 bases each). V shed 9 bases and J shed 2 bases, with 20 bases lying between them. Germline values: CDR1 MDHEN, CDR2 SYDVKM. The CDR3 is made up of 15 amino acids. CDR3 DNA: TGTGCCAGTTCCGGATCCGGGGACGGACCCTACGAGCAGTACTTC. Its protein is CASSGSGDGPYEQYF.

This rearrangement joins TRBV20-1 to TRBJ2-3; the D gene is possibly TRBD1 (6 bases). The ends were cut back, 3 bases at V and 2 bases at J, with 9 bases in the middle. The CDR3 sequence is 13 residues long. The germline V gene has CDR1 DFQATT and CDR2 SNEGSKA (reference sequence). CDR3 sequence: CSASGQNTDTQYF. The CDR3 coding sequence is TGCAGTGCTAGCGGACAGAACACAGATACGCAGTATTTT.

In its sample, this clonotype was seen many times. The chain has TRBV7-2 and TRBJ1-5; possible D gene TRBD1, 6 bases. V lost 2 bases and J lost 7, with 15 bases in between. The CDR3 runs 15 residues. Germline values: CDR1 SGHTA, CDR2 FQGNSA. CDR3 region: CASSLTQGGRQPQHF. Here the CDR3 DNA reads TGTGCCAGCAGCTTAACACAGGGAGGGAGGCAGCCCCAGCATTTT.

This clonotype was observed many times. The rearrangement links TRBV5-1 to TRBJ2-3; D may match TRBD1 or TRBD2 (6 bases each). Germline V gene sequence: CDR1 SGHRS, CDR2 YFSETQ. Trimming removed 4 bases from V and 1 base from J, with 19 bases in between. CDR3 length equals 17 residues. CDR3 bases: TGCGCCAGCAGCCCACCACCACGGGGGCGAGGCACAGATACGCAGTATTTT. This gives the protein CASSPPPRGRGTDTQYF.

The CDR3 loop reads CASRNRASRTEAFF. CDR3 DNA: TGTGCCAGCAGGAACAGGGCAAGTAGGACTGAAGCTTTCTTT. The rearrangement links TRBV6-2 or TRBV6-3 to TRBJ1-1; D may be TRBD1 (6 bases). From germline, CDR1 is MNHEY and CDR2 SVGEGT. CDR3 length: 14 amino acids. V lost 6 bases to trimming and J lost 5 bases, with 16 bases between them.

This clonotype was picked up many times. The chain employs TRBV12-3 or TRBV12-4 and TRBJ1-5, with 7 bases lining up with TRBD1. Losses at the gene ends were 3 bases for V and 6 bases for J; bases not matched to a gene: 8. The CDR3 has 15 residues. The CDR3 region has the DNA TGTGCCAGCAGTTTTGGCGACAGGGTAAGTCAGCCCCAGCATTTT. Its protein product is CASSFGDRVSQPQHF.

In its sample, this clonotype was seen many times. This chain uses TRBV30 with TRBJ1-6, with D maybe TRBD1 (5 bases). Germline assignment: CDR1 GTSNPN and CDR2 SVGIG (reference sequence). Between the trimmed V and J ends, which lost 4 bases and 7 bases, there was a span of 14 bases. The CDR3 loop spans 14 amino acids. The CDR3 reads CAWMFRDSNSPLHF. The CDR3 DNA sequence: TGTGCCTGGATGTTCCGGGACTCCAATTCACCCCTCCACTTT.

This clonotype was detected ten times or more. The V gene is TRBV6-5, the J gene TRBJ2-2; D is possibly TRBD2 (5 bases). Between the trimmed V and J ends, which lost 0 bases and 7 bases, there was a span of 15 bases. The germline gives CDR1 MNHEY, CDR2 SVGAGI. The CDR3 is made up of 16 amino acids. The CDR3 sequence: CASSYSIVGEGGELFF. The DNA of the CDR3 is TGTGCCAGCAGTTACTCGATCGTGGGAGAGGGCGGGGAGCTGTTTTTT.

This clonotype was seen at least ten times. V usage is TRBV28 and J usage is TRBJ2-6; TRBD1 agrees at 9 bases. The CDR3 is 15 residues long. V gave up 8 bases and J gave up 0 bases; unmatched junction bases: 2. Germline lookup yields CDR1 MDHEN and CDR2 SYDVKM. CDR3 loop: CASGTGNSGANVLTF. In DNA, the CDR3 is TGTGCCAGCGGGACAGGGAACTCTGGGGCCAACGTCCTGACTTTC.

This clonotype was counted many times. The J gene is TRBJ1-4, the V gene TRBV4-2; perhaps TRBD1 as D (6 bases). V was cut by 0 bases and J by 0 bases, with 8 bases left in between. Germline-derived CDR1 and CDR2 are LGHNA and YNFKEQ. CDR3 length: 16 amino acids. The CDR3 loop reads CASSQDGQPTNEKLFF. For the CDR3, the DNA is TGTGCCAGCAGCCAAGATGGACAGCCAACTAATGAAAAACTGTTTTTT.

The CDR3 DNA reads TGTGCCAGTAGTATCCAGGGGAGGTATGAGCAGTTCTTC. Translated: CASSIQGRYEQFF. J is TRBJ2-1 and V is TRBV19; D may match TRBD1 or TRBD2 (6 bases each). Germline CDR1 is LNHDA and CDR2 is SQIVND (reference sequence). Trimming left V 3 bases short and J 8 bases short, with 11 bases between. The CDR3 consists of 13 residues.